The T cell receptor beta chain described here comes from a study of shared clonotypes between healthy human individuals. Germline V gene data show CDR1 as LNHDA and CDR2 as SQIVND (reference sequence). The CDR3 sequence is 18 residues long. A deep-level run was used for the assay. The repertoire was sequenced with immunoSEQ multiplex PCR; TCRdb's copy has only in-frame clones and lacks some. The sample has some 500,000 clones; 95% to 97% are singletons. This clone has only one observation. The sequence came from a young woman in good health. Source material: naive CD4+ T cells sorted from blood. Subset defined: CD45RA+ positively selected. The chain has TRBV19 and TRBJ2-5, with D possibly TRBD2 on 6 matching bases. The end of the DNA aligns better with TRBJ2-7, so the J call may be wrong. The CDR3 DNA sequence: TGTGCCAGTAGTCCCATTCCCCACCTGGGAGGCAGCTCCTACGAGCAGTACTTC. Its protein product is CASSPIPHLGGSSYEQYF.